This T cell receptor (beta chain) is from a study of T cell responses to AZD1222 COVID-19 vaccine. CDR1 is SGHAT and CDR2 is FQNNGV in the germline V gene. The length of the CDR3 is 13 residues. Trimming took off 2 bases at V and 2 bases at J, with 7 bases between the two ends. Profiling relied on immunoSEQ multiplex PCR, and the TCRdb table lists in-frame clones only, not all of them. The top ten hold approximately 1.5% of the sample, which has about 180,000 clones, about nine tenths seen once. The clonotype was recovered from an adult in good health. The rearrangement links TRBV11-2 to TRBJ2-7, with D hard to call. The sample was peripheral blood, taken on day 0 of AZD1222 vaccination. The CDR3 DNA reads TGTGCCAGCAGCTTATCGATGGCCTACGAGCAGTACTTC. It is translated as CASSLSMAYEQYF.